What follows is one T cell receptor (beta chain) and its context. Its antigen is undetermined. Germline assignment: CDR1 LNHDA and CDR2 SQIVND (reference sequence). CDR3 length equals 15 residues. Trimming took off 1 base at V and 3 bases at J, with 9 bases between the two ends. The record originates from a study of shared clonotypes between healthy human individuals. The study, taken as a whole, reports: Expectations were that clonotype sharing among donors would be affected by sequencing depth. Generation probabilities of non-shared clonotypes were lower (relative to those shared by all four donors).

All of the donors resided in Nashville, Tennessee, and each was a Caucasian adult. Sequencing used immunoSEQ multiplex PCR; TCRdb keeps in-frame clones, though not all of them. The sample has millions of clones, approximately 95% seen once. This sequence originates from a young man in good health. Source material: naive CD4+ T cells sorted from blood. Subset: CD45RA+ positively selected. The gene calls are TRBV19 and TRBJ2-2; tentative D call: TRBD1 (6 bases). In DNA, the CDR3 is TGTGCCAGTAGTATAGGTAACAGGGACACCGGGGAGCTGTTTTTT. Protein product: CASSIGNRDTGELFF.